This T cell receptor (beta chain) was found in a study of brain metastases from non-small cell lung cancer. Overall study findings and caveats: T-cell clones appeared expanded in 55% to 65% of brain metastases relative to matched primary tumors.

This clone occurred a few times. What it binds is not known. Sequencing used immunoSEQ multiplex PCR; TCRdb keeps in-frame clones, though not all of them. Here the sample spans 2,000 to 2,500 clones, around 90% being singletons. The CDR3 runs to 12 residues. Germline CDR1 SGHDN, CDR2 FVKESK. V was trimmed by 0 bases and J by 7 bases, leaving 7 bases between them. The sequenced sample consisted of primary lung tumor tissue. This TCR was sampled from a donor aged 40 or older with non-small cell lung cancer. The J gene is TRBJ2-7, the V gene TRBV14, with no clear D. CDR3 loop: CASSQEMGEQYF. The CDR3 DNA reads as TGTGCCAGCAGCCAAGAAATGGGTGAGCAGTACTTC.